Given below is one T cell receptor (beta chain) in context. Its antigen is undetermined. The source of the sample is a study of cytomegalovirus exposure and HLA in healthy donors. Looking at the study overall: One earlier analysis, a look at 200 million or so T cells, found fewer than 140 million unique TCR beta sequences. Findings and caveats of the study: About 150 TCR beta chains were listed as cytomegalovirus-associated. Reportedly, HLA-A and HLA-B alleles of most subjects were accurately predicted from TCR beta. DRB1 had the most TCR associations and HLA-C the fewest, a later analysis found, with rates varying by HLA locus.

Germline values: CDR1 MRHNA, CDR2 SNTAGT. Trimming cost V 6 bases and J 3 bases; bases outside gene matches: 5. This CDR3 comprises 15 residues. Both 60 Vbeta primers and 13 Jbeta primers went into the PCR. Clones were sequenced by immunoSEQ multiplex PCR, and TCRdb holds only the in-frame ones, with some missing. Counted here are fewer than 200,000 clones, around 80% occurring once; the ten biggest clones make up around 0.71%. Material for sequencing was PBMCs. The receptor comes from a female donor in good health and CMV-seronegative. The chain joins TRBV6-4 to TRBJ2-2; TRBD1 agrees at 9 bases. Here the CDR3 DNA reads TGTGCCAGCAGCGCGGGACAGGGCGACACCGGGGAGCTGTTTTTT. This codes for CASSAGQGDTGELFF.